This T cell receptor beta chain was found in a study of T cell clusters in autoimmune cytopenias. TRB was amplified from about 260 ng of peripheral blood genomic DNA per sample. The V gene's germline CDR1 is MNHNS and CDR2 SASEGT. The CDR3 has 17 amino acids. Multiplex touch-down PCR amplified TRB using TRB-A and TRB-B pools in one tube. Following a re-call of the multiplex PCR reads, TCRdb has one entry per CDR3 protein and lacks DNA. This sample contains 6,000 to 9,500 distinct CDR3 sequences. The same specimen was also included in a second study, on T cell repertoires in aging, cancer and after chemotherapy.

This sequence joins TRBV6-1 and TRBJ1-5; TCRdb names TRBD1, which stays unverified in the absence of DNA. Sequences were obtained from peripheral blood. The TCR originated in a human donor with an autoimmune cytopenia or autoimmune hepatitis (not recorded which). Here the CDR3 reads CASSERRAGEHNQPQHF.